The 26 T cell receptor beta chains reported below all come from one sample, sequenced in a study of siplizumab effects on memory and regulatory T cells. Sequencing was performed with immunoSEQ multiplex PCR; in TCRdb, only in-frame clones are kept and a portion is missing. The profile covers about 100,000 clones, with approximately 91% appearing a single time and about 0.15% taken by the ten largest. Sequenced: CD4+ T cells sorted from blood. Receptors were obtained from a human donor in good health.

V is TRBV5-6 and J is TRBJ1-2; no definite D call. Trimming pared 3 bases from V and 5 bases from J, leaving 8 bases between. The CDR3 covers 12 residues. Germline CDR1 reads SGHDT; CDR2 reads YYEEEE. CDR3 in amino acids: CASSSSAYGYTF. CDR3 nucleotides: TGTGCCAGCAGCTCCAGCGCGTATGGCTACACCTTC.

The chain links TRBV5-1 to TRBJ2-6; D ambiguous. The CDR3 is 15 amino acids. V gave up 4 bases and J gave up 0 bases, with 8 bases separating them. Per the germline V gene, CDR1 is SGHRS and CDR2 is YFSETQ. CDR3 coding DNA: TGCGCCAGCAGCCATGACTTCTCTGGGGCCAACGTCCTGACTTTC. Protein product: CASSHDFSGANVLTF.

The rearrangement joins TRBV15 to TRBJ2-6; D is perhaps TRBD2 (6 bases). This CDR3 contains 16 residues. V lost 0 bases to trimming and J lost 0 bases, with 6 bases between them. The germline V gene encodes CDR1 LNHNV and CDR2 YYDKDF (reference sequence). The CDR3 coding sequence is TGTGCCACCAGCAGAGAGGGGGGCTCTGGGGCCAACGTCCTGACTTTC. Residues: CATSREGGSGANVLTF.

This clone was counted a few times. The chain joins TRBV11-2 to TRBJ2-5; D is ambiguous. This CDR3 is built from 15 residues. The germline V gene has CDR1 SGHAT and CDR2 FQNNGV. The V end was cut by 0 bases, the J end by 7 bases, with 15 bases between. This chain's CDR3 is CASSLDPGPTGTQYF. The CDR3 region has the DNA TGTGCCAGCAGCTTAGATCCCGGACCCACTGGGACCCAGTACTTC. The full variable domain, with the rest looked up from reference TRBV11-2 and TRBJ2-5, is EAGVAQSPRYKIIEKRQSVAFWCNPISGHATLYWYQQILGQGPKLLIQFQNNGVVDDSQLPKDRFSAERLKGVDSTLKIQPAKLEDSAVYLCASSLDPGPTGTQYFGPGTRLLVL.

This chain uses TRBV18 with TRBJ2-5; D is unclear. Germline loops: CDR1 KGHSH, CDR2 LQKENI. Trimming took 0 bases from V and 5 from J, leaving 10 bases between them. The CDR3 has 14 amino acids. CDR3 loop: CASSPPEVWETQYF. DNA of the CDR3: TGTGCCAGCTCACCACCAGAGGTTTGGGAGACCCAGTACTTC.

The V call is TRBV11-2, the J call TRBJ2-5, with D perhaps TRBD1 (5 bases). The CDR3 contains 15 residues. Trimming left V 1 base short and J 0 bases short, with 9 bases between. Germline loops: CDR1 SGHAT, CDR2 FQNNGV. The CDR3 protein is CASSLARTHQETQYF. CDR3 nucleotide sequence: TGTGCCAGCAGCTTAGCCAGGACACACCAAGAGACCCAGTACTTC.

V usage is TRBV19 and J usage is TRBJ2-7; D possibly corresponds to TRBD1 (6 bases). Trimming left V 8 bases short and J 5 bases short, with 16 bases between. The CDR3 length is 13 residues. In germline, CDR1 is LNHDA, CDR2 SQIVND (reference sequence). The CDR3 protein is CASRQANDHEQYF. DNA for the CDR3: TGTGCCAGTCGACAGGCCAACGACCACGAGCAGTACTTC.

The CDR3 here is CSVRGDTEAFF. CDR3 in DNA: TGCAGCGTTAGGGGTGACACTGAAGCTTTCTTT. The chain employs TRBV29-1 and TRBJ1-1; tentative D call: TRBD1 (5 bases). Germline V CDR1 and CDR2: SQVTM, ANQGSEA. V lost 5 bases and J lost 3, with 7 bases in between. The CDR3 length is 11 residues.

V is TRBV7-9 and J is TRBJ2-1, with TRBD2 identical over 12 bases. After removal of 5 bases from V and 3 bases from J, the junction contained 5 bases not matched to a gene. The CDR3 covers 16 residues. CDR1 is SEHNR and CDR2 is FQNEAQ in the germline V gene (reference sequence). The CDR3 is CASSRLTSGGYNEQFF. The CDR3 DNA is TGTGCCAGCAGCCGTCTGACTAGCGGGGGCTACAATGAGCAGTTCTTC.

This clone was seen a single time. The chain employs TRBV5-1 and TRBJ1-5, with D perhaps TRBD1 (6 bases). Trimming removed 0 bases from V and 7 bases from J, with 11 bases in between. CDR3 length: 14 amino acids. Germline V lookup: CDR1 SGHRS, CDR2 YFSETQ. Here the CDR3 DNA reads TGCGCCAGCAGCTTGGGACAGGCGGGGCAGCCCCAGCATTTT. Translation gives CASSLGQAGQPQHF.

In this sample, this clone turned up many times. The chain is built from TRBV30 and TRBJ1-1; D call uncertain. The CDR3 is 11 residues long. The germline gives CDR1 GTSNPN, CDR2 SVGIG (reference sequence). Between the trimmed V and J ends, which lost 3 bases and 4 bases, there was a span of 6 bases. The CDR3 loop is CAWSRGTEAFF. The CDR3 DNA sequence: TGTGCCTGGAGCCGGGGCACTGAAGCTTTCTTT.

Here the CDR3 reads CASSLVPGGVQETQYF. As DNA, the CDR3 is TGTGCCAGCAGCTTAGTCCCGGGGGGGGTCCAAGAGACCCAGTACTTC. The chain recombines TRBV7-2 with TRBJ2-5; 8 bases are a match to TRBD2. Trimming at V came to 1 base and at J to 1 base, leaving 5 bases not matched to a gene. This CDR3 has 16 residues. CDR1 is SGHTA, CDR2 FQGNSA, per germline.

The chain carries TRBV9 and TRBJ1-6; D ambiguous. CDR1 and CDR2 from the germline V gene are SGDLS and YYNGEE. This CDR3 has 18 residues. Trimming left V 2 bases short and J 5 bases short, with 20 bases between. The CDR3 sequence is CASSVTVYSGSDNSPLHF. The CDR3 nucleotides read TGTGCCAGCAGCGTTACTGTCTACAGCGGCTCGGATAATTCACCCCTCCACTTT. The whole variable domain, remainder taken from reference TRBV9 and TRBJ1-6, is DSGVTQTPKHLITATGQRVTLRCSPRSGDLSVYWYQQSLDQGLQFLIQYYNGEERAKGNILERFSAQQFPDLHSELNLSSLELGDSALYFCASSVTVYSGSDNSPLHFGNGTRLTVT.

Only a few counts were recorded for this clone. The chain employs TRBV11-2 and TRBJ1-6, with TRBD1 matching 7 bases. Germline CDR1 is SGHAT and CDR2 is FQNNGV. V was clipped by 1 base and J by 7 bases; unmatched bases: 4. This CDR3 has 15 residues. CDR3 coding DNA: TGTGCCAGCAGCTTAGGTGTACAGGGGAATTCACCCCTCCACTTT. Residues: CASSLGVQGNSPLHF.

This chain links TRBV5-4 with TRBJ1-2; 7 bases are shared with TRBD1. J was trimmed by 0 bases and V by 0 bases; bases with no gene match: 5. The CDR3 is made up of 16 amino acids. Germline assignment: CDR1 SGHNT and CDR2 YYREEE (reference sequence). CDR3 nucleotide sequence: TGTGCCAGCAGCTTGGGAGGGACAGCCTCTAACTATGGCTACACCTTC. Its translation: CASSLGGTASNYGYTF.

V and J are TRBV6-1 and TRBJ2-1; possibly TRBD2 for D (6 bases). V lost 11 bases and J 4 bases, leaving 12 bases between the germline ends. Germline CDR1 is MNHNS and CDR2 is SASEGT. This CDR3 is built from 12 residues. CDR3 sequence: CASGLLYNEQFF. CDR3 DNA: TGTGCCTCGGGACTGCTGTACAATGAGCAGTTCTTC.

The V call is TRBV11-3, the J call TRBJ2-7; no reliable D call. Per germline, CDR1 SGHNT and CDR2 YENEEA. The CDR3 is 12 amino acids. The V end lost 5 bases, the J end lost 6 bases, and 11 bases lay between the germline ends. CDR3 sequence (DNA): TGTGCCAGCAGCGCCACACCTTCCGAGCAGTACTTC. This codes for CASSATPSEQYF.

The chain joins TRBV9 to TRBJ2-5, with 10 bases lining up with TRBD1. Germline CDR1 reads SGDLS; CDR2 reads YYNGEE. Trimming cost V 2 bases and J 5 bases; bases outside gene matches: 0. The CDR3 is 13 amino acids. The CDR3: CASSVGQGETQYF. As DNA, the CDR3 is TGTGCCAGCAGCGTGGGACAGGGGGAGACCCAGTACTTC.

The rearrangement joins TRBV11-3 to TRBJ1-1, with a tentative D call TRBD1 (5 bases). This CDR3 has 14 residues. CDR1 is SGHNT, CDR2 YENEEA, per germline. Trimming cost V 5 bases and J 4 bases, with 14 bases left between them. CDR3 loop: CASSPQGRGTEAFF. CDR3 coding DNA: TGTGCCAGCAGCCCTCAGGGTAGGGGCACTGAAGCTTTCTTT. The full variable domain, completed using reference TRBV11-3 and TRBJ1-1, is EAGVVQSPRYKIIEKKQPVAFWCNPISGHNTLYWYLQNLGQGPELLIRYENEEAVDDSQLPKDRFSAERLKGVDSTLKIQPAELGDSAVYLCASSPQGRGTEAFFGQGTRLTVV.

This sequence joins TRBV7-2 and TRBJ1-1, with D perhaps TRBD1 (6 bases). Germline V gene sequence: CDR1 SGHTA, CDR2 FQGNSA. The CDR3 is 15 amino acids. Deletions cut 3 bases from V and 1 base from J, with 12 bases between. The chain's CDR3 is CASSFNRDRNTEAFF. In nucleotides, the CDR3 is TGTGCCAGCAGCTTCAACAGGGATAGGAACACTGAAGCTTTCTTT. The full variable domain, its missing parts supplied by reference TRBV7-2 and TRBJ1-1, is GAGVSQSPSNKVTEKGKDVELRCDPISGHTALYWYRQSLGQGLEFLIYFQGNSAPDKSGLPSDRFSAERTGGSVSTLTIQRTQQEDSAVYLCASSFNRDRNTEAFFGQGTRLTVV.

The rearrangement links TRBV6-5 to TRBJ2-7; D is perhaps TRBD2 (6 bases). The CDR3 totals 13 residues. Between the trimmed V and J ends, which lost 8 bases and 3 bases, there was a span of 14 bases. CDR1 and CDR2 from the germline V gene are MNHEY and SVGAGI. The CDR3 spells CASGRRGNYEQYF. The CDR3 DNA follows: TGTGCCAGCGGAAGACGGGGGAACTACGAGCAGTACTTC.

The V call is TRBV9, the J call TRBJ1-3; no reliable D call. CDR1 and CDR2 (germline): SGDLS, YYNGEE. The CDR3 sequence is 13 residues long. V lost 4 bases and J 4 bases, leaving 9 bases between the germline ends. The CDR3 here is CASSPRVGNTIYF. The CDR3 DNA is TGTGCCAGCAGCCCGCGGGTAGGAAACACCATATATTTT.

The chain uses TRBV7-6 and TRBJ2-5; TRBD1 is a possible D gene (7 bases). The CDR3 loop spans 15 amino acids. Deletions cut 7 bases from V and 2 bases from J, with 17 bases between. Germline V gene sequence: CDR1 SGHVS, CDR2 FNYEAQ. This CDR3 is CASTNIAGGQETQYF. The CDR3 DNA sequence: TGTGCCAGCACCAATATCGCAGGGGGGCAAGAGACCCAGTACTTC.

This chain uses TRBV6-1 with TRBJ2-4, with a tentative D call TRBD2 (6 bases). V lost 3 bases and J lost 6, with 18 bases in between. This CDR3 is 16 amino acids long. Germline CDR1 reads MNHNS; CDR2 reads SASEGT. The CDR3 spells CASSDPGRPGANIQYF. CDR3 in DNA: TGTGCCAGCAGTGACCCCGGACGGCCGGGAGCAAACATTCAGTACTTC.

The chain uses TRBV19 and TRBJ1-5; D gene ambiguous. The germline gives CDR1 LNHDA, CDR2 SQIVND (reference sequence). Trimming stripped 4 bases from V and 0 bases from J, with 7 bases between. The CDR3 runs to 14 residues. The CDR3, as DNA: TGTGCCAGTAGTACCCATAATAGCAATCAGCCCCAGCATTTT. Protein: CASSTHNSNQPQHF.

The chain recombines TRBV9 with TRBJ2-2; the D gene is possibly TRBD2 (5 bases). With 0 bases removed from V and 5 bases from J, the gap between germline ends came to 8 bases. This CDR3 contains 14 residues. CDR1 and CDR2 from the germline V gene are SGDLS and YYNGEE. The DNA of the CDR3 is TGTGCCAGCAGCGTAGTTTCGGGGACCGGGGAGCTGTTTTTT. It codes for CASSVVSGTGELFF.